Listed below are T cell receptor beta chains from one sample, sequenced in a study of T-cell reconstitution after alpha-beta-depleted transplantation in children. TCRdb itself ran the PCR reads through MiXCR, one entry per CDR3 protein. The data show roughly 500,000 distinct CDR3 sequences, with about 18% seen just once and more than 2.5% held by the top ten. Sequencing used PBMCs from the stem cell graft donor, obtained from the stem cell graft. The receptors come from a human donor who donated a stem cell graft to a child with acute lymphoblastic leukemia. The CDR3 runs from the conserved cysteine through the conserved F or W. Each record gives: J gene, D gene, V gene, CDR3 length, clone size, CDR3 DNA, CDR3 protein. D genes are given only for firm matches. A row's size may be missing; if present it is once, few, many or a size class.

TRBJ2-7 | - | TRBV20-1 | 13 | few | TGCAGTGCTGACGGGGCTAACTACTACGAGCAGTACTTC | CSADGANYYEQYF
TRBJ2-5 | - | TRBV7-9 | 13 | - | TGTGCCAGCAGCTTAGCGCAGGGAGAGACCCAGTACTTC | CASSLAQGETQYF
TRBJ2-6 | - | TRBV5-4 | 16 | many | TGTGCCAGCAGCTTGGGAGGGGGGCTTGGGGCCAACGTCCTGACTTTC | CASSLGGGLGANVLTF
TRBJ2-2 | - | TRBV4-2 | 17 | few | TGTGCCAGCAGCCAAGATTTGTACGGCGGGACCACCGGGGAGCTGTTTTTT | CASSQDLYGGTTGELFF
TRBJ1-1 | - | TRBV10-2 | 15 | few | TGCGCCAGCGGCTGGACGGTGGATATGAACACTGAAGCTTTCTTT | CASGWTVDMNTEAFF
TRBJ2-1 | - | TRBV7-3 | 14 | - | TGTGCCAGCAGCTCTTCGGGGGTCTACAATGAGCAGTTCTTC | CASSSSGVYNEQFF
TRBJ1-1 | TRBD1 | TRBV4-1 | 16 | - | TGCGCCAGCAGCCAAGTATCCGGACAGGTTAACACTGAAGCTTTCTTT | CASSQVSGQVNTEAFF
TRBJ2-1 | - | TRBV5-6 | 13 | many | TGTGCCAGCAGCTCGGACGGCTACAATGAGCAGTTCTTC | CASSSDGYNEQFF
TRBJ2-3 | - | TRBV5-4 | 17 | many | TGTGCCAGCAGCTTGCGAACCAGCTTTACAAGGACGGGTACGCAGTATTTT | CASSLRTSFTRTGTQYF
TRBJ1-4 | - | TRBV5-1 | 16 | few | TGCGCCAGCAGCCTGGAGACAGGCGCCCTTTCTGAAAAACTGTTTTTT | CASSLETGALSEKLFF
TRBJ1-5 | - | TRBV7-8 | 15 | few | TGTGCCAGCAGCTTCTTGGGCGTGGGGAAATCGACCCAGCATTTT | CASSFLGVGKSTQHF
TRBJ1-1 | - | TRBV7-9 | 12 | few | TGTGCCAGCAGCCCGGACGGCCTCGAAGCTTTCTTT | CASSPDGLEAFF
TRBJ2-1 | - | TRBV20-1 | 10 | - | TGCAGTGCTCTCCGTGGTGAGCAGTTCTTC | CSALRGEQFF
TRBJ2-2 | TRBD1 | TRBV2 | 18 | few | TGTGCCAGCAGGCGCCCGGGACAGGGGGCGCCTAGTACCGGGGAGCTGTTTTTT | CASRRPGQGAPSTGELFF
TRBJ2-1 | TRBD1 | TRBV5-5 | 16 | few | TGTGCCAGCAGCTTGAGGGGACAGGGGTTTTACAATGAGCAGTTCTTC | CASSLRGQGFYNEQFF
TRBJ2-1 | TRBD2 | TRBV5-6 | 16 | few | TGTGCCAGCAGCTTGGTTACGCTAGCGGGAGGAAATGAGCAGTTCTTC | CASSLVTLAGGNEQFF
TRBJ2-2 | - | TRBV20-1 | 11 | few | TGCAGTGCTAGGACGTCCGGGGAGCTGTTTTTT | CSARTSGELFF
TRBJ2-7 | TRBD2 | TRBV12-3/TRBV12-4 | 15 | - | TGTGCCAGCAGGTACACTAGCGGGAGTTCCTACGAGCAGTACTTC | CASRYTSGSSYEQYF
TRBJ2-1 | - | TRBV3-1 | 18 | few | TGTGCCAGCAGCCAAGATAAAGGGCTAGCGAGACCATACAATGAGCAGTTCTTC | CASSQDKGLARPYNEQFF
TRBJ2-7 | - | TRBV5-1 | 14 | many | TGCGCCAGCAGGTCAGGAGCCCTCTCCTACGAGCAGTACTTC | CASRSGALSYEQYF
TRBJ2-7 | - | TRBV9 | 15 | - | TGTGCCAGCAGCGTAGGAGGGTCCCCGGGGTCAGAGCAGTACTTC | CASSVGGSPGSEQYF
TRBJ2-5 | - | TRBV4-1 | 22 | - | TGCGCCAGCAGCCCCGACCTTCTACAGGGGACGGTCCATAGCGGGTCCCAAGAGACCCAGTACTTC | CASSPDLLQGTVHSGSQETQYF
TRBJ2-4 | - | TRBV18 | 13 | many | TGTGCCAGCTCACCTGACCCAACGAACATTCAGTACTTC | CASSPDPTNIQYF
TRBJ2-3 | TRBD1 | TRBV4-1 | 13 | - | TGCGCCGCCGGGACAGGGGGCACAGATACGCAGTATTTT | CAAGTGGTDTQYF
TRBJ1-2 | TRBD1 | TRBV12-3/TRBV12-4 | 13 | - | TGTGCCAGCACCCCGACAGGGTCCTATGGCTACACCTTC | CASTPTGSYGYTF
TRBJ1-3 | - | TRBV10-2 | 16 | - | TGCGCCAGCAGTGAGGAATCCGGGTGGGATGGAAACACCATATATTTT | CASSEESGWDGNTIYF
TRBJ2-7 | TRBD1 | TRBV20-1 | 14 | - | TGCAGTGCGGATCCCGGGACAGGGTTCTACGAGCAGTACTTC | CSADPGTGFYEQYF
TRBJ1-2 | TRBD1 | TRBV12-3/TRBV12-4 | 14 | many | TGTGCCAGCAGTTTACCGGGGACAGTCCGGGGCTACACCTTC | CASSLPGTVRGYTF
TRBJ2-7 | - | TRBV7-1 | 13 | - | TGTGCCAGCAGCTCCGGACACGGGTACGAGCAGTACTTC | CASSSGHGYEQYF